These T cell receptor beta chains were read from a single sample in a study of shared clonotypes between healthy human individuals. Libraries were prepared by immunoSEQ multiplex PCR; TCRdb keeps only in-frame clonotypes and omits some of them. In the table there are 2 million to 2.5 million clones, 80% to 95% of which are singletons. Specimen: naive CD4+ T cells from PBMCs. The receptor set was obtained from a man aged 18 to 30 in good health. Some clones in this sample may be carry-over from other donors' samples. Both conserved end residues are part of each CDR3. The D gene is left open where the match is weak. Size tells how often a clone was seen (once, few, many) or the class of an expanded clone, and some rows leave it out.

size | J | V | D | DNA | CDR3
- | TRBJ2-2 | TRBV6-4 | TRBD1 | TGTGCCAGCAGTTGGGACAGCACCGGGGAGCTGTTTTTT | CASSWDSTGELFF
- | TRBJ1-6 | TRBV30 | - | TGTGCCTGGAGTGGCGCCAGGGATTTACCCCTCCACTTT | CAWSGARDLPLHF
- | TRBJ2-7 | TRBV5-6 | - | TGTGCCAGCAGCCCCAAAGAGCGCCTAGGCTCCTACGAGCAGTACTTC | CASSPKERLGSYEQYF
- | TRBJ2-5 | TRBV7-9 | TRBD1 | TGTGCCAGCAGCTCTCGGGACAGGGGGGAGACCCAGTACTTC | CASSSRDRGETQYF
- | TRBJ1-5 | TRBV5-4 | - | TGTGCCAGCAGCCGAGGAGGGGACGGTAGCAATCAGCCCCAGCATTTT | CASSRGGDGSNQPQHF
once | TRBJ2-7 | TRBV5-1 | TRBD2 | TGCGCCAGCAGCCGGCGCGGGAGTCTGGTCGAGCAGTACTTC | CASSRRGSLVEQYF
- | TRBJ1-2 | TRBV14 | - | TGTGCCAGCAGCCAAGATTTCGGTAGGCCGGGATATGGCTACACCTTC | CASSQDFGRPGYGYTF
- | TRBJ1-4 | TRBV19 | TRBD1 | TGTGCCAGTAGTACAAAACCGGGACAGACAATCCCCCGTGAAAAACTGTTTTTT | CASSTKPGQTIPREKLFF
- | TRBJ1-2 | TRBV5-1 | - | TGCGCCAGCAGCTGGGGAGACGGCCTAAGCTACACCTTC | CASSWGDGLSYTF
once | TRBJ1-2 | TRBV18 | - | TGTGCCAGCTCACCAGGGGGTTGGGACTATGGCTACACCTTC | CASSPGGWDYGYTF
- | TRBJ2-3 | TRBV2 | - | TGTGCCAGCAGTGACAGGAGGGCCTTCTCGGATACGCAGTATTTT | CASSDRRAFSDTQYF
- | TRBJ1-5 | TRBV28 | - | TGTGCCAGCAGTACCCATCAGCCCCAGCATTTT | CASSTHQPQHF
- | TRBJ2-6 | TRBV7-9 | - | TGTGCCAGCAGCCTTTTCTCTGGGGCCAACGTCCTGACTTTC | CASSLFSGANVLTF
- | TRBJ2-5 | TRBV18 | - | TGTGCCAGCTCACCCATGTACCAAGAGACCCAGTACTTC | CASSPMYQETQYF
- | TRBJ2-7 | TRBV25-1 | - | TGTGCCAGCAGCAAGATGGGGGCAGGCCTTTACGAGCAGTACTTC | CASSKMGAGLYEQYF
once | TRBJ1-2 | TRBV6-1 | TRBD1 | TGTGCCAGCAGTATTAGGACAGGGCGATATGGCTACACCTTC | CASSIRTGRYGYTF
- | TRBJ1-2 | TRBV20-1 | - | TGCAGTGCTCCCTTTAACTATGGCTACACCTTC | CSAPFNYGYTF
- | TRBJ2-3 | TRBV9 | - | TGTGCCAGCAGCGTAGCTGACCGCACAGATACGCAGTATTTT | CASSVADRTDTQYF
- | TRBJ2-1 | TRBV28 | - | TGTGCCAGCAGTTTTTCAGGGGTTCACAATGAGCAGTTCTTC | CASSFSGVHNEQFF
- | TRBJ1-1 | TRBV11-2 | TRBD1 | TGTGCCAGCAGCTCGGGACAGGGGCACACTGAAGCTTTCTTT | CASSSGQGHTEAFF
- | TRBJ1-2 | TRBV6-1 | - | TGTGCCAGCAGTGACCCTGGGGGCTATGGCTACACCTTC | CASSDPGGYGYTF
- | TRBJ1-2 | TRBV6-5 | TRBD1 | TGTGCCAGCGGCCTATCGGGCCAGGGGGCGCATGGCTACACCTTC | CASGLSGQGAHGYTF
- | TRBJ2-2 | TRBV18 | - | TGTGCCAGCTCTCTGATCCAGAGTAATCCCGGGGAGCTGTTTTTT | CASSLIQSNPGELFF
once | TRBJ2-7 | TRBV6-5 | TRBD2 | TGTGCCAGCAGTTACCCAGCGGGAGGGCCGGGCGAGCAGTACTTC | CASSYPAGGPGEQYF
- | TRBJ2-3 | TRBV21-1 | - | TGTGCCAGCAGCAAAGCGCTTTCATGTAACAGGGGTGCAGATACGCAGTATTTT | CASSKALSCNRGADTQYF
- | TRBJ1-2 | TRBV7-2 | - | TGTGCCAGCAGCTTGGAGACAGCTACTCTCTATGGCTACACCTTC | CASSLETATLYGYTF
- | TRBJ2-7 | TRBV5-6 | - | TGTGCCAGCCGGGTCTCCTCCTACGAGCAGTACTTC | CASRVSSYEQYF
- | TRBJ2-7 | TRBV12-5 | - | TGTGCTAGTGCCATCCCTAAAGGAGCTCCTGAGCGTTACTTC | CASAIPKGAPERYF
- | TRBJ1-5 | TRBV30 | - | TGTGCCTGGAGTGTGTCGAATCCCAGCAATCAGCCCCAGCATTTT | CAWSVSNPSNQPQHF
- | TRBJ1-1 | TRBV5-1 | - | TGCGCCAGCAGCGACACAAATACCGGGAACACTGAAGCTTTCTTT | CASSDTNTGNTEAFF
- | TRBJ1-1 | TRBV2 | - | TGTGCCAGCAGTGGGGACCGGAACACTGAAGCTTTCTTT | CASSGDRNTEAFF
- | TRBJ2-5 | TRBV6-1 | TRBD1 | TGTGCCACACACCTGGGGGACAGAAAAGAGACCCAGTACTTC | CATHLGDRKETQYF
- | TRBJ2-2 | TRBV7-2 | - | TGTGCCAGCAGCTTAGAGTCGGTTGTCACCGGGGAGCTGTTTTTT | CASSLESVVTGELFF